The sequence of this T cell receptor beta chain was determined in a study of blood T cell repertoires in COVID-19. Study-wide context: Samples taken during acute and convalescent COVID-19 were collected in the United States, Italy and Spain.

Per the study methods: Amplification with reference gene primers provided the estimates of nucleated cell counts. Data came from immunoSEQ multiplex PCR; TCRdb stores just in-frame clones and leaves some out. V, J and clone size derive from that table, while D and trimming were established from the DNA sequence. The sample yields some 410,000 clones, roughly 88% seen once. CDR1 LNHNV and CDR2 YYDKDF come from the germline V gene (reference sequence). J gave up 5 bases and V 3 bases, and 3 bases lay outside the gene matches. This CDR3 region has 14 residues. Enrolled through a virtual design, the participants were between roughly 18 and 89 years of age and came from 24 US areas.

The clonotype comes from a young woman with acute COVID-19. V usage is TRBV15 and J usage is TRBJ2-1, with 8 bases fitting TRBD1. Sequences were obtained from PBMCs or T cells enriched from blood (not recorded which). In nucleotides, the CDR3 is TGTGCCACCAGCAGGAGGACAGGGCACAATGAGCAGTTCTTC. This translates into CATSRRTGHNEQFF.